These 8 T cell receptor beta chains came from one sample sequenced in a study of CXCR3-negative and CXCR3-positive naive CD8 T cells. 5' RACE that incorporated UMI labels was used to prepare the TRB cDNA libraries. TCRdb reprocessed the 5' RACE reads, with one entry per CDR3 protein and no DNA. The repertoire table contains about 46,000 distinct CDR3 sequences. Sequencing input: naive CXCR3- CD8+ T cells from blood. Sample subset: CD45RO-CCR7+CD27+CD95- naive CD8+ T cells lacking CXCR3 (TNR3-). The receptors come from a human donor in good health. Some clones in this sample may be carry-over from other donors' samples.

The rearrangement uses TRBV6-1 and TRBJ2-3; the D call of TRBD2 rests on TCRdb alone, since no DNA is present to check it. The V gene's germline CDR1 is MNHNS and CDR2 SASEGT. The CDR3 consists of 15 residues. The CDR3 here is CASSLPDGHTDTQYF.

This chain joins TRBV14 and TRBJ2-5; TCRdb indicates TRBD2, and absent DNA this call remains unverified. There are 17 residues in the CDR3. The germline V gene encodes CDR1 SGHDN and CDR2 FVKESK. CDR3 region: CASSQVPLAGVQETQYF. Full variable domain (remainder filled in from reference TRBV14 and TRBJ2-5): EAGVTQFPSHSVIEKGQTVTLRCDPISGHDNLYWYRRVMGKEIKFLLHFVKESKQDESGMPNNRFLAERTGGTYSTLKVQPAELEDSGVYFCASSQVPLAGVQETQYFGPGTRLLVL.

The CDR3 loop is CASSLYTPFFEGGDEQYF. The V gene is TRBV12-3 or TRBV12-4, the J gene TRBJ2-7; TCRdb selects TRBD1, and the lack of DNA leaves this call unchecked. The CDR3 spans 18 residues.

This CDR3 is CASSLDVAGVADTQYF. The chain has TRBV7-2 and TRBJ2-3; TCRdb calls TRBD2, which cannot be checked without DNA. The length of the CDR3 is 16 residues. The germline CDR1 and CDR2 sequences are SGHTA and FQGNSA.

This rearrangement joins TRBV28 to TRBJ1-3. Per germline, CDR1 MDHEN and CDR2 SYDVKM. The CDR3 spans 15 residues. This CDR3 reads CASSLGEASGNTIYF.

CDR3 sequence: CASSLFPTASQETQYF. The V and J genes are TRBV5-1 and TRBJ2-5; TCRdb names TRBD1, which stays unverified in the absence of DNA. This CDR3 is built from 16 residues. In germline, CDR1 is SGHRS, CDR2 YFSETQ.

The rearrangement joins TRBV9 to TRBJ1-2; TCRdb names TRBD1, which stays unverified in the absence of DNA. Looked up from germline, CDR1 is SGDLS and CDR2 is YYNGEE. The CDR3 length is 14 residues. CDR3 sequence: CASSTLRQGYGYTF.

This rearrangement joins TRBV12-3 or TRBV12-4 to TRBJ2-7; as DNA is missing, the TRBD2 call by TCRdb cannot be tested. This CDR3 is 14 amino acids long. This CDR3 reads CASSLAGEAYEQYF.